This passage covers 9 T cell receptor beta chains from one sample sequenced in a study of blood T cell repertoires in COVID-19. Libraries were prepared by immunoSEQ multiplex PCR; TCRdb keeps only in-frame clonotypes and omits some of them. The data contain about 130,000 clones, roughly 74% of them singletons. The sequenced sample was peripheral blood. These receptors were collected from a man between 60 and 75 years old with acute or convalescent COVID-19.

The chain has TRBV6-5 and TRBJ1-5; TRBD1 is a possible D gene (5 bases). This CDR3 region has 15 residues. V lost 4 bases to trimming and J lost 4 bases, with 14 bases between them. Germline V gene sequence: CDR1 MNHEY, CDR2 SVGAGI. The CDR3 DNA follows: TGTGCCAGCAGTTTATTCGGGGGAGGGAATCAGCCCCAGCATTTT. Its translation is CASSLFGGGNQPQHF.

This clone is a singleton in its sample. This chain links TRBV18 with TRBJ1-2; D not resolved. Trimming removed 6 bases at V and 8 bases at J, with 19 bases between. Germline V lookup: CDR1 KGHSH, CDR2 LQKENI. The CDR3 loop spans 14 amino acids. For the CDR3, the DNA is TGTGCCAGCTCTCCCACGATTATGTCGGGGGGCTACACCTTC. It is translated as CASSPTIMSGGYTF. The variable domain in full, with the rest retrieved from reference TRBV18 and TRBJ1-2, is NAGVMQNPRHLVRRRGQEARLRCSPMKGHSHVYWYRQLPEEGLKFMVYLQKENIIDESGMPKERFSAEFPKEGPSILRIQQVVRGDSAAYFCASSPTIMSGGYTFGSGTRLTVV.

The chain has TRBV19 and TRBJ1-5; unclear D gene. The CDR3 length is 15 residues. Germline V gives CDR1 LNHDA, CDR2 SQIVND (reference sequence). Trimming pared 2 bases from V and 5 bases from J, leaving 13 bases between. The CDR3 reads CASSIRTEGHQPQHF. The CDR3 DNA is TGTGCCAGTAGTATAAGGACGGAGGGTCATCAGCCCCAGCATTTT.

This chain uses TRBV30 with TRBJ1-5; TRBD1 aligns across 12 bases. The V segment lost 2 bases and the J segment 6 bases; nucleotides outside the gene matches: 5. The V gene's germline CDR1 is GTSNPN and CDR2 SVGIG (reference sequence). This CDR3 comprises 15 residues. The CDR3: CAWSPRDRGRQPQHF. The CDR3 DNA reads as TGTGCCTGGAGTCCCCGGGACAGGGGGCGTCAGCCCCAGCATTTT. Based on the CDR3 plus reference TRBV30 and TRBJ1-5, the full variable domain is SQTIHQWPATLVQPVGSPLSLECTVEGTSNPNLYWYRQAAGRGLQLLFYSVGIGQISSEVPQNLSASRPQDRQFILSSKKLLLSDSGFYLCAWSPRDRGRQPQHFGDGTRLSIL.

The chain combines TRBV3-1 (or the pseudogene TRBV3-2) with TRBJ2-1; 8 positions agree with TRBD2. Unmatched junction bases numbered 3, after V lost 5 bases and J lost 9 bases. The CDR3 sequence is 12 residues long. CDR1 is LGHDT and CDR2 is YNNKEL in the germline V gene (reference sequence). CDR3: CASSYSGVEQFF. CDR3 in DNA: TGTGCCAGCAGCTATAGCGGGGTTGAGCAGTTCTTC.

The V and J genes are TRBV18 and TRBJ2-7; 9 nucleotides agree with TRBD2. The CDR3 runs 17 residues. Germline V lookup: CDR1 KGHSH, CDR2 LQKENI. With V trimmed by 1 base and J by 2 bases, 9 bases remained unmatched. Here the CDR3 reads CASSPQRGRAAPYEQYF. The CDR3 nucleotides read TGTGCCAGCTCACCACAACGCGGGAGGGCAGCCCCCTACGAGCAGTACTTC.

The chain combines TRBV27 with TRBJ2-5; 10 positions agree with TRBD2. The V and J ends lost 8 bases and 2 bases, in that order; junction bases with no gene match: 5. In germline, CDR1 is MNHEY, CDR2 SMNVEV (reference sequence). The CDR3 extends over 14 amino acids. The CDR3, as DNA: TGTGCCAGCTCCACTAGCGGGGTACAAGAGACCCAGTACTTC. This codes for CASSTSGVQETQYF.

The rearrangement joins TRBV11-3 to TRBJ1-4, with TRBD1 as a possible D gene (6 bases). Germline lookup yields CDR1 SGHNT and CDR2 YENEEA. The CDR3 covers 17 residues. The V and J ends lost 5 bases and 3 bases respectively, with 19 bases between them. The CDR3 DNA is TGTGCCAGCAGCACCCGCGCCCGCAGGGGCTCTAATGAAAAACTGTTTTTT. It translates to CASSTRARRGSNEKLFF.

This clone was counted only a few times. This chain connects TRBV11-3 to TRBJ2-2; 9 positions match TRBD1. The CDR3 is 16 residues long. Per the germline V gene, CDR1 is SGHNT and CDR2 is YENEEA. J gave up 4 bases and V 1 base, and 4 bases lay outside the gene matches. Here the CDR3 DNA reads TGTGCCAGCAGCTTAGGGGGGGACAGGGTCACCGGGGAGCTGTTTTTT. This codes for CASSLGGDRVTGELFF.